Below, 30 T cell receptor beta chains from the same sample are listed, as sequenced in a study of OX40 agonist ivuxolimab in advanced cancers. Assay used: immunoSEQ multiplex PCR; TCRdb lists only in-frame clones, some missing. The sample records about 43,000 clones, about 87% being singletons. The sample here was CD4+ or CD8+ T cells sorted from blood, taken in a trial of the OX40 agonist ivuxolimab. These receptors originate from an adult with an advanced solid tumor such as melanoma, head and neck, liver or kidney cancer.

The rearrangement uses TRBV30 and TRBJ2-7; 8 bases are a match to TRBD2. J lost 3 bases, V lost 1 base, and 5 bases had no gene match. CDR1 and CDR2 (germline): GTSNPN, SVGIG (reference sequence). The length of the CDR3 is 14 residues. CDR3 nucleotide sequence: TGTGCCTGGAGTGGATTAGCGGGAAGCTACGAGCAGTACTTC. Translating gives CAWSGLAGSYEQYF.

This chain joins TRBV28 and TRBJ2-7, with D unresolved. Trimming removed 3 bases at V and 0 bases at J, with 12 bases between. This CDR3 has 15 residues. Germline V gene sequence: CDR1 MDHEN, CDR2 SYDVKM. CDR3 residues: CASSFPLGYSYEQYF. The CDR3 DNA sequence: TGTGCCAGCAGTTTTCCCCTGGGGTACTCCTACGAGCAGTACTTC.

V and J are TRBV5-6 and TRBJ2-1; D is undetermined. Germline CDR1 reads SGHDT; CDR2 reads YYEEEE. The V and J ends lost 2 bases and 6 bases respectively, with 9 bases between them. The CDR3 covers 13 residues. Here the CDR3 reads CASSLSPSNEQFF. The CDR3 nucleotides are TGTGCCAGCAGCTTATCACCCAGCAATGAGCAGTTCTTC.

CDR3 sequence: CASSDLSQKLFF. The CDR3 region has the DNA TGTGCCAGCAGCGATCTTAGTCAAAAACTGTTTTTT. The V call is TRBV9, the J call TRBJ1-4; no clear D gene. Germline CDR1 and CDR2: SGDLS and YYNGEE. This CDR3 is 12 amino acids long. Trimming shortened V by 3 bases and J by 9 bases, and 9 bases separated the two germline ends.

The V gene is TRBV7-2, the J gene TRBJ1-5; D not certain. The CDR3 spans 14 residues. Trimming took off 1 base at V and 4 bases at J, with 8 bases between the two ends. From germline, CDR1 is SGHTA and CDR2 FQGNSA. CDR3 protein: CASSLGVGNQPQHF. DNA of the CDR3: TGTGCCAGCAGCTTAGGGGTGGGGAATCAGCCCCAGCATTTT.

The chain is built from TRBV19 and TRBJ2-5, with 10 bases fitting TRBD2. There are 15 residues in the CDR3. V lost 4 bases to trimming and J lost 5 bases; unmatched junction nucleotides: 7. Per the germline V gene, CDR1 is LNHDA and CDR2 is SQIVND (reference sequence). The CDR3 is CASSSPSGSWETQYF. Written as DNA, the CDR3 is TGTGCCAGTAGTAGCCCTAGCGGGAGCTGGGAGACCCAGTACTTC.

The genes are TRBV7-6 and TRBJ2-2; 7 nucleotides align to TRBD2. This CDR3 is 19 amino acids long. V lost 5 bases, J lost 7 bases, and 22 bases stayed unmatched. In germline, CDR1 is SGHVS, CDR2 FNYEAQ. CDR3 in amino acids: CASSPNGPGGEGASGELFF. CDR3 DNA sequence: TGTGCCAGCAGCCCGAATGGGCCCGGAGGGGAGGGTGCTAGCGGGGAGCTGTTTTTT.

This chain joins TRBV7-6 and TRBJ1-5; D gene uncertain. CDR1 is SGHVS and CDR2 is FNYEAQ in the germline V gene. This CDR3 spans 15 amino acids. V gave up 0 bases and J gave up 3 bases, with 9 bases separating them. As DNA, the CDR3 is TGTGCCAGCAGCTTAGCGAACGGGTTCAATCAGCCCCAGCATTTT. Translating gives CASSLANGFNQPQHF.

The rearrangement links TRBV10-3 to TRBJ2-5; D gene ambiguous. The CDR3 runs 15 residues. The germline V gene encodes CDR1 ENHRY and CDR2 SYGVKD. V dropped 0 bases and J dropped 1 base, with 9 bases sitting between them. The CDR3 is CAISESDPLQETQYF. Written as DNA, the CDR3 is TGTGCCATCAGTGAGTCGGACCCTCTCCAAGAGACCCAGTACTTC.

The V call is TRBV7-9, the J call TRBJ1-2; 8 bases line up with TRBD1. V shed 5 bases and J 7 bases; nucleotides not matched to a gene: 18. Germline V gives CDR1 SEHNR, CDR2 FQNEAQ (reference sequence). The CDR3 is made up of 17 amino acids. This CDR3 reads CASSHFPHGQGLSGYTF. CDR3 bases: TGTGCCAGCAGCCATTTCCCCCACGGACAGGGACTATCTGGCTACACCTTC.

CDR3 coding DNA: TGTGCCATCAGTGAGGCTCTGGAGACCCAGTACTTC. This gives the protein CAISEALETQYF. This chain uses TRBV10-3 with TRBJ2-5; no clear D gene. The CDR3 has 12 amino acids. V lost 2 bases and J lost 5, with 6 bases in between. The germline V gene has CDR1 ENHRY and CDR2 SYGVKD.

This clone was seen a handful of times. The genes are TRBV28 and TRBJ2-5; D might be TRBD1 or TRBD2, each matching 5 bases. The CDR3 is 15 residues long. Germline values: CDR1 MDHEN, CDR2 SYDVKM. The V gene lost 5 bases and the J gene lost 9 bases, with 22 bases spanning the gap. Here the CDR3 reads CASSKSGTAARAQYF. The DNA of the CDR3 is TGTGCCAGCAGTAAGTCCGGGACGGCGGCTCGGGCCCAGTACTTC. The full variable domain, rest sourced from reference TRBV28 and TRBJ2-5, is DVKVTQSSRYLVKRTGEKVFLECVQDMDHENMFWYRQDPGLGLRLIYFSYDVKMKEKGDIPEGYSVSREKKERFSLILESASTNQTSMYLCASSKSGTAARAQYFGPGTRLLVL.

The V call is TRBV27, the J call TRBJ2-3, with D hard to call. Trimming took 6 bases from V and 2 from J, leaving 18 bases between them. There are 16 residues in the CDR3. The germline CDR1 and CDR2 sequences are MNHEY and SMNVEV (reference sequence). The CDR3 here is CASRTYEANPTDTQYF. The DNA of the CDR3 is TGTGCCAGCAGAACCTATGAGGCGAACCCCACAGATACGCAGTATTTT.

The gene calls are TRBV6-5 and TRBJ2-7; D uncertain. Per germline, CDR1 MNHEY and CDR2 SVGAGI. V was pared by 2 bases and J by 2 bases, with 16 bases between. This CDR3 contains 16 residues. The CDR3 sequence: CASSYPLGREPYEQYF. The CDR3 DNA reads TGTGCCAGCAGTTACCCCCTAGGTAGGGAACCCTACGAGCAGTACTTC.

The chain employs TRBV11-1 and TRBJ2-2, with D possibly being TRBD1 (6 bases). This CDR3 is built from 15 residues. Trimming pared 6 bases from V and 2 bases from J, leaving 13 bases between. Germline-derived CDR1 and CDR2 are SGHAT and FQDESV (reference sequence). In DNA form, the CDR3 reads TGTGCCAGCAGGTTGGGACAAATCAACACCGGGGAGCTGTTTTTT. Protein: CASRLGQINTGELFF.

The table lists this clone with a count of one. The CDR3, as DNA: TGTGCCAGCAGCCAATCGCCCCGGTCAGGGGGTCAAGAGACCCAGTACTTC. Its protein is CASSQSPRSGGQETQYF. The chain recombines TRBV16 with TRBJ2-5, with 7 bases identical to TRBD1. Germline V gene lookup returns CDR1 KGHSY and CDR2 FQNENV. The CDR3 totals 17 residues. After removal of 0 bases from V and 2 bases from J, the junction contained 9 bases not matched to a gene.

CDR3 nucleotide sequence: TGTGCCAGCAGCAAAGACCACGGCCTGTTGTACTTC. It encodes CASSKDHGLLYF. This chain joins TRBV21-1 and TRBJ2-5. TRBV21-1 has pseudogene status. The CDR3 contains 12 residues.

As to this clone: The junction differs from germline at one of its ends, possibly a read error. CDR3 sequence (DNA): TGTGCCAGCAGTACGGGCGGGAACCTTCTAGCGGGAGTTGAGACCCAGTACTTC. Its protein is CASSTGGNLLAGVETQYF. The rearrangement uses TRBV19 and TRBJ2-5, with TRBD2 matching 10 bases. The CDR3 loop spans 18 amino acids. Per the germline V gene, CDR1 is LNHDA and CDR2 is SQIVND (reference sequence).

The chain links TRBV28 to TRBJ2-7; D gene uncertain. There are 13 residues in the CDR3. Germline V gene data show CDR1 as MDHEN and CDR2 as SYDVKM. Deletions cut 6 bases from V and 1 base from J, with 10 bases between. DNA for the CDR3: TGTGCCAGCAGACTTACACGGTCCTACGAGCAGTACTTC. Translated, it gives CASRLTRSYEQYF.

This clone is deemed medium-sized. The chain combines TRBV9 with TRBJ2-3; D may be TRBD2 (7 bases). Germline V gene sequence: CDR1 SGDLS, CDR2 YYNGEE. This CDR3 has 14 residues. Trimming shortened V by 3 bases and J by 4 bases, and 12 bases separated the two germline ends. CDR3 sequence (DNA): TGTGCCAGCAGCGCGGGGGGCGGGGCAGATACGCAGTATTTT. Amino acid sequence: CASSAGGGADTQYF.

V is TRBV9 and J is TRBJ2-7; 8 nucleotides line up with TRBD2. The ends lost 1 base at V and 3 bases at J; junction bases unmatched: 6. The CDR3 loop spans 15 amino acids. The germline V gene encodes CDR1 SGDLS and CDR2 YYNGEE. CDR3 DNA: TGTGCCAGCAGCGTATCTACTAGCGGAAGCTACGAGCAGTACTTC. Translating gives CASSVSTSGSYEQYF.

This chain connects TRBV11-2 to TRBJ2-7; TRBD1 matches at 8 bases. The CDR3 has 15 amino acids. Germline CDR1 reads SGHAT; CDR2 reads FQNNGV. With 3 bases clipped from V and 3 bases from J, the junction kept 7 bases outside the gene matches. CDR3 nucleotides: TGTGCCAGCAGCTTCGGACAGGGAAGGAACTACGAGCAGTACTTC. Translation: CASSFGQGRNYEQYF.

V and J are TRBV15 and TRBJ2-1, with TRBD1 matching 7 bases. Germline V lookup: CDR1 LNHNV, CDR2 YYDKDF (reference sequence). The CDR3 length is 15 residues. J was trimmed by 3 bases and V by 4 bases; bases with no gene match: 6. DNA of the CDR3: TGTGCCACCAGCATTGTGGACAGGATCTACAATGAGCAGTTCTTC. Translated, it gives CATSIVDRIYNEQFF. The full variable domain, with the rest looked up from reference TRBV15 and TRBJ2-1, is DAMVIQNPRYQVTQFGKPVTLSCSQTLNHNVMYWYQQKSSQAPKLLFHYYDKDFNNEADTPDNFQSRRPNTSFCFLDIRSPGLGDTAMYLCATSIVDRIYNEQFFGPGTRLTVL.

This chain joins TRBV7-6 and TRBJ1-1; 8 nucleotides align to TRBD1. Germline CDR1 reads SGHVS; CDR2 reads FNYEAQ. V was pared by 5 bases and J by 7 bases, with 6 bases of the junction left unmatched. The CDR3 has 13 residues. The CDR3 loop reads CASSPTGGYEAFF. CDR3 nucleotide sequence: TGTGCCAGCAGCCCTACAGGGGGTTATGAAGCTTTCTTT.

The V call is TRBV28, the J call TRBJ2-2; no clear D. With 4 bases removed from V and 2 bases from J, the gap between germline ends came to 8 bases. Germline loops: CDR1 MDHEN, CDR2 SYDVKM. The CDR3 totals 14 residues. CDR3 coding DNA: TGTGCCAGCAGTTGGGATTCAAACACCGGGGAGCTGTTTTTT. Translation: CASSWDSNTGELFF.

V and J are TRBV6-4 and TRBJ2-7; D is perhaps TRBD1 (5 bases). The V gene lost 3 bases and the J gene lost 5 bases, with 20 bases spanning the gap. Germline CDR1 MRHNA, CDR2 SNTAGT. The CDR3 is 16 residues long. CDR3 bases: TGTGCCAGCAGTGAAAATCGAGACAGTGCGACGGACGAGCAGTACTTC. This sequence encodes CASSENRDSATDEQYF.

V and J are TRBV5-4 and TRBJ2-2; maybe TRBD2 (6 bases). The V gene lost 6 bases and the J gene lost 8 bases, with 20 bases spanning the gap. The CDR3 length is 15 residues. Germline V lookup: CDR1 SGHNT, CDR2 YYREEE (reference sequence). CDR3 sequence (DNA): TGTGCCAGCATCACTTTGCCGGGGGAGTTGGGGGAGCTGTTTTTT. This gives the protein CASITLPGELGELFF.

This rearrangement joins TRBV5-1 to TRBJ2-1; D is perhaps TRBD1 or TRBD2 (5 bases each). CDR1 SGHRS and CDR2 YFSETQ come from the germline V gene. CDR3 length equals 18 residues. V lost 0 bases, J lost 6 bases, and 22 bases lay in between. In nucleotides, the CDR3 is TGCGCCAGCAGCTTGGAGTCGGTTCGGTCCAGGGCGGGCAATGAGCAGTTCTTC. This sequence encodes CASSLESVRSRAGNEQFF. The full variable domain, rest sourced from reference TRBV5-1 and TRBJ2-1, is KAGVTQTPRYLIKTRGQQVTLSCSPISGHRSVSWYQQTPGQGLQFLFEYFSETQRNKGNFPGRFSGRQFSNSRSEMNVSTLELGDSALYLCASSLESVRSRAGNEQFFGPGTRLTVL.

The V gene is TRBV2, the J gene TRBJ1-1; tentative D call: TRBD1 (6 bases). V dropped 7 bases and J dropped 0 bases, with 12 bases sitting between them. This CDR3 region has 14 residues. Germline CDR1 and CDR2: SNHLY and FYNNEI. The CDR3 here is CASIPGAMNTEAFF. Written as DNA, the CDR3 is TGTGCCAGCATCCCAGGGGCCATGAACACTGAAGCTTTCTTT.

This chain uses TRBV9 with TRBJ1-2; D remains unclear. Germline CDR1 is SGDLS and CDR2 is YYNGEE. This CDR3 region has 14 residues. V was cut by 5 bases and J by 4 bases, with 15 bases left in between. The CDR3 spells CASSHSGLVYGYTF. The CDR3 bases are TGTGCCAGCAGTCATTCCGGACTCGTCTATGGCTACACCTTC.